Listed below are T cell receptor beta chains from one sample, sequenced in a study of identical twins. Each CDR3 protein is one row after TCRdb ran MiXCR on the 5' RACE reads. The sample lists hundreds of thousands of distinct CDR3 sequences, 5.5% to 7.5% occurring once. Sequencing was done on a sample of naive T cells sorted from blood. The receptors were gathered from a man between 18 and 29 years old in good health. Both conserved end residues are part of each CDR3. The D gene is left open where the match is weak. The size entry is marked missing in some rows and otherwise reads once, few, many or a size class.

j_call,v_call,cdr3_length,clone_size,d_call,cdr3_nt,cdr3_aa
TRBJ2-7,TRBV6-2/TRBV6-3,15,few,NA,TGTGCCAGCAGTTATTCCGCTGGGGTAATCTACGAGCAGTACTTC,CASSYSAGVIYEQYF
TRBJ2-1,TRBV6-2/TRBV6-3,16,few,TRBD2,TGTGCCAGCAGTATCCGGCGGGAGGGTATCCACAATGAGCAGTTCTTC,CASSIRREGIHNEQFF
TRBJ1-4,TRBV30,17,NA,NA,TGTGCCTGGAGTGTACCTCTTTATCGGGGAACTAATGAAAAACTGTTTTTT,CAWSVPLYRGTNEKLFF
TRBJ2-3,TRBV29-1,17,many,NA,TGCAGCGTTGCTCGTCTTGGTCCGAACGAGTACACAGATACGCAGTATTTT,CSVARLGPNEYTDTQYF
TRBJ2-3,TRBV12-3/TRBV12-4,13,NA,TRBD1,TGTGCCAGCAGTTCGGACAGGCTCGATACGCAGTATTTT,CASSSDRLDTQYF
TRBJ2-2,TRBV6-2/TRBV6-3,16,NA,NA,TGTGCCAGCACCAACCGTCCTCACCAAACTACCGGGGAGCTGTTTTTT,CASTNRPHQTTGELFF
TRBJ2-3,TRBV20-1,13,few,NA,TGCAGTGCCCAGGAAGTATCTACAGATACGCAGTATTTT,CSAQEVSTDTQYF
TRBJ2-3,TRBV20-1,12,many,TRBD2,TGCAGTGCTAGAGTGGGGGGGGATACGCAGTATTTT,CSARVGGDTQYF
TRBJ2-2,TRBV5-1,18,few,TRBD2,TGCGCCAGCAGCTTAGATCAAGGACTAGCGGGAGGCACCGGGGAGCTGTTTTTT,CASSLDQGLAGGTGELFF
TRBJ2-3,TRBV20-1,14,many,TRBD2,TGCAGTGCTAGGGCTAGCGGGTTCACAGATACGCAGTATTTT,CSARASGFTDTQYF
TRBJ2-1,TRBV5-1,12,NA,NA,TGCGCCAGTTCCTTCCCGGACAATGAGCAGTTCTTC,CASSFPDNEQFF
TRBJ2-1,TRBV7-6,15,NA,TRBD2,TGTGCCAGCAGCGCCCTAGCGGGTTCCTACAATGAGCAGTTCTTC,CASSALAGSYNEQFF
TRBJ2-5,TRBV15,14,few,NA,TGTGCCACCAGCAGAGAACAGGGAAGCGAGACCCAGTACTTC,CATSREQGSETQYF
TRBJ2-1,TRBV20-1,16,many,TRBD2,TGCAGTGCTACTCTTCGGGAAGCGGGAGTCGGGAATGAGCAGTTCTTC,CSATLREAGVGNEQFF
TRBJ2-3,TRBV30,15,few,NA,TGTGCCTGGAGTGTCGCGGCGGGTTGGGCTGATACGCAGTATTTT,CAWSVAAGWADTQYF
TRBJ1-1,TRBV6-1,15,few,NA,TGTGCCAGCGGGATGGGGGTCATGATGAACACTGAAGCTTTCTTT,CASGMGVMMNTEAFF
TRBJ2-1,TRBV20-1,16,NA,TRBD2,TGCAGTGCTAGAGAATGGACTAGTGTCCTCTACAATGAGCAGTTCTTC,CSAREWTSVLYNEQFF
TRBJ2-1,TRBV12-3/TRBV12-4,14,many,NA,TGTGCCAGCAGCCCCCGGGCCAGCGGCCATGAGCAGTTCTTC,CASSPRASGHEQFF
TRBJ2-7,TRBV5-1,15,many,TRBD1,TGCGCCAGCAGCCTAATTCCGGGACAGGGGAACGAGCAGTACTTC,CASSLIPGQGNEQYF
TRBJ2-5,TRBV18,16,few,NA,TGTGCCAGCTCACCAAGGGGTGTGGCGGGACAAGAGACCCAGTACTTC,CASSPRGVAGQETQYF
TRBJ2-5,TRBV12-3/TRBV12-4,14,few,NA,TGTGCCAGCAGTTTATTAACTCCGCGAGAGACCCAGTACTTC,CASSLLTPRETQYF
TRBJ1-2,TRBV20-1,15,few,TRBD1,TGCAGTGCTAGACCAGCTGACAGGGGATCTATGAGCTACACCTTC,CSARPADRGSMSYTF
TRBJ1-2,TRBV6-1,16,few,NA,TGTGCCAGCAGTGAAAACGAGGCAGGATCGTTCTATGGCTACACCTTC,CASSENEAGSFYGYTF
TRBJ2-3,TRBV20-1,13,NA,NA,TGCAGTATAGCGGACCTTAGCACAGATACGCAGTATTTT,CSIADLSTDTQYF
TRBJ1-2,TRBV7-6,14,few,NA,TGTGCCAGCAGCCCGGGCGGAGGAGGATATGGCTACACCTTC,CASSPGGGGYGYTF
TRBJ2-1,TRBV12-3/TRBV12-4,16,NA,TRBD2,TGTGCCAGCAGTTTAGGGTTAACACTAGCGAGGAATGAGCAGTTCTTC,CASSLGLTLARNEQFF
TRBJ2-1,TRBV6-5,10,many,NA,TGTGCCAGCGGTAACACACGGCAGTTCTTC,CASGNTRQFF
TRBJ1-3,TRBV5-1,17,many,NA,TGCGCCAGCAGCCAAACTCCCACAGTCAACGCTGGAAACACCATATATTTT,CASSQTPTVNAGNTIYF
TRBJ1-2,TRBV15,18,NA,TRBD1,TGTGCCACCAGCAGAGATTCCCTCGGACAGGGGGCTAACTATGGCTACACCTTC,CATSRDSLGQGANYGYTF
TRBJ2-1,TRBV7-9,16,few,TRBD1,TGTGCCAGCAGCCGGGTTGCCGGGACAGGCAACAATGAGCAGTTCTTC,CASSRVAGTGNNEQFF
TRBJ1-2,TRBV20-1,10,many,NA,TGCAGTGCTTTTAACTATGGCTACACCTTC,CSAFNYGYTF
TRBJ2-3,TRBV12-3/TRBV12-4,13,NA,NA,TGTGCCAGCAGTTTTCAGGCGCCAGTCGACCAGTATTTT,CASSFQAPVDQYF
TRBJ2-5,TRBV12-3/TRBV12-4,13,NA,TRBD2,TGTGCCAGCAGTTTTGGGGCGGGGGGGACCCAGTACTTC,CASSFGAGGTQYF
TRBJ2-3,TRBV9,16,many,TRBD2,TGTGCCAGCAGCGTCGCACCCGGGACTAGCGCCTTTACGCAGTATTTT,CASSVAPGTSAFTQYF
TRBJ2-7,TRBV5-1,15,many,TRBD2,TGCGCCAGCAGTTTGGGACTAGTTCGTAGTTACGAGCAGTACTTC,CASSLGLVRSYEQYF
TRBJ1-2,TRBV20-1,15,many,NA,TGCAGTGCTAGAGTCGGCGACAGGCCGGCCTATGGCTACACCTTC,CSARVGDRPAYGYTF
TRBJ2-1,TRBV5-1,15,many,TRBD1,TGCGCCAGCAGCTCCCGGGACAGGGTTGACAATGAGCAGTTCTTC,CASSSRDRVDNEQFF
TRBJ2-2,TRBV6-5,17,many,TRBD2,TGTGCCAGCAGTTACCCGGGACTAGCGGGAGGGTCCGGGGAGCTGTTTTTT,CASSYPGLAGGSGELFF
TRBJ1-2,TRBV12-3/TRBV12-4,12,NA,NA,TGTGCCAGCAGCCAAGGAGTGGGAGGCTACACCTTC,CASSQGVGGYTF
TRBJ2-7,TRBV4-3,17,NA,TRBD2,TGCGCCAGCAGCCAAGAACCCCCCGGGACTAGCGGGCACGAGCAGTACTTC,CASSQEPPGTSGHEQYF
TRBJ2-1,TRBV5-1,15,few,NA,TGCGCCAGCAGCCTGGACCATAGCTCCTACAATGAGCAGTTCTTC,CASSLDHSSYNEQFF
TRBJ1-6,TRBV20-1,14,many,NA,TGCAGTGCTATCCGGACAGTTTATAATTCACCCCTCCACTTT,CSAIRTVYNSPLHF
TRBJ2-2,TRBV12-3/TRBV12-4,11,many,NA,TGTGCCAGCAGTTTTAAGGTGGAGCTGTTTTTT,CASSFKVELFF
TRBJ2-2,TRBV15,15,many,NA,TGTGCCACCAGCAGAGACAGGGGGAGGGCCGGGGAGCTGTTTTTT,CATSRDRGRAGELFF
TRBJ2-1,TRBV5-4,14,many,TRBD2,TGTGCCAGCAACAGCGGGAGCTCCTACAATGAGCAGTTCTTC,CASNSGSSYNEQFF
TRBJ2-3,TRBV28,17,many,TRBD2,TGTGCCAGCAGTTTCCCAAGACTAGCGGGGGGATCAGATACGCAGTATTTT,CASSFPRLAGGSDTQYF